This paragraph covers one TCR beta chain sequence. Its antigen is still unknown. MiXCR was run by TCRdb on the 5' RACE reads, yielding one entry per CDR3 protein. The sample lists about 470,000 distinct CDR3 sequences; around 24% were seen once. The sample originates from a study of identical twins. General observations from the study: Invariant populations such as MAIT and iNKT cells could partly muddle zero-insertion analyses.

Trimming pared 9 bases from V and 2 bases from J, leaving 11 bases between. The CDR3 is made up of 12 amino acids. This sample was also put to use in a study of T cells expressing NK-cell markers.

This rearrangement joins TRBV12-3 or TRBV12-4 to TRBJ2-7, with D unresolved. Material for sequencing was CD4+ T cells sorted from blood. The TCR originated in a young woman in good health. DNA of the CDR3: TGTGCCAGTGGGGATTTAGCCTACGAGCAGTACTTC. Protein: CASGDLAYEQYF.